The 22 T cell receptor beta chains given below trace back to one sample, sequenced in a study of tumor-infiltrating lymphocytes in primary liver carcinoma. The authors made TCR beta cDNA from approximately 500 ng total RNA with a constant-region primer. Nested multiplex PCR, run for three rounds with slightly modified ARM-PCR, yielded TCR beta libraries. Each of the first two PCR rounds ran approximately 10 cycles with TRBV1-TRBV30 forward and C-beta reverse primers. TCRdb analysed the multiplex PCR reads with MiXCR anew, one entry per CDR3 protein. This sample has more than 150,000 distinct CDR3 sequences, with 50% to 75% found just once. Unsorted whole blood supplied the blood RNA, and germline DNA was isolated too. Input material: peripheral blood. Receptors were obtained from a man aged 35-49 years with primary liver carcinoma and hepatitis B virus infection.

On this clonotype: At one end the junction does not follow the germline gene, possibly because of a read error. The genes are TRBV11-2 and TRBJ1-4, with TRBD1 matching over 8 bases. There are 16 residues in the CDR3. Germline V gives CDR1 SGHAT, CDR2 FQNNGV. The CDR3 is CASSRPGQGAFETLFF. The CDR3 DNA sequence: TGTGCCAGCAGCCGACCCGGGCAGGGGGCGTTCGAAACACTGTTTTTT.

Details on this clonotype: Mismatch with germline at one junction end may stem from a read error. This rearrangement joins TRBV11-2 to TRBJ1-2, with a tentative D call TRBD1 (5 bases). The V gene's germline CDR1 is SGHAT and CDR2 FQNNGV. CDR3 size: 11 residues. CDR3 amino acids: CASGTNYGYAF. CDR3 DNA: TGTGCGAGTGGGACGAACTATGGCTACGCCTTC.

The chain uses TRBV7-8 and TRBJ1-1; D unclear. The CDR3 totals 15 residues. V lost 0 bases, J lost 3 bases, and 11 bases lay in between. CDR1 SGHVS and CDR2 FQNEAQ come from the germline V gene. This chain's CDR3 is CASSLASAADTEAFF. CDR3 nucleotide sequence: TGTGCCAGCAGCTTAGCGTCGGCAGCAGACACTGAAGCTTTCTTT. The full variable domain, with the rest looked up from reference TRBV7-8 and TRBJ1-1, is GAGVSQSPRYKVAKRGQDVALRCDPISGHVSLFWYQQALGQGPEFLTYFQNEAQLDKSGLPSDRFFAERPEGSVSTLKIQRTQQEDSAVYLCASSLASAADTEAFFGQGTRLTVV.

The gene calls are TRBV7-9 and TRBJ2-1, with TRBD2 identical over 13 bases. V shed 2 bases and J 7 bases; nucleotides not matched to a gene: 5. CDR3 length: 16 residues. Germline values: CDR1 SEHNR, CDR2 FQNEAQ (reference sequence). The CDR3 DNA reads as TGTGCCAGCAGCTTACTTGGGACTAGCGGGAAGAATGAGCAGTTCTTC. It encodes CASSLLGTSGKNEQFF.

This clonotype occurred many times. This chain links TRBV6-5 with TRBJ2-3; TRBD2 aligns across 10 bases. CDR3 length: 14 amino acids. The J segment lost 7 bases and the V segment lost 7 bases, leaving 8 bases of the junction unmatched. Germline V CDR1 and CDR2: MNHEY, SVGAGI. DNA for the CDR3: TGTGCCAGCATGACCGGGACTAGCGACTATACGCAGTATTTT. Its translation: CASMTGTSDYTQYF.

To note about this clonotype: The junction and the germline gene differ at one end; a read error may be behind it. This chain links TRBV5-1 with TRBJ1-1, with TRBD1 matching over 11 bases. The CDR3 is 15 residues long. The germline V gene has CDR1 SGHRS and CDR2 YFSETQ. For the CDR3, the DNA is TGCGTCAGCAGCTTGTCCGGGACAGGGGGCACTGAAGCTTTCTTT. This sequence encodes CVSSLSGTGGTEAFF.

The J gene is TRBJ2-1, the V gene TRBV11-2, with 9 bases identical to TRBD2. CDR1 and CDR2 from the germline V gene are SGHAT and FQNNGV. The CDR3 loop spans 19 amino acids. V lost 2 bases to trimming and J lost 8 bases; unmatched junction nucleotides: 19. The CDR3 bases are TGTGCCAGCAGCTTAATTAGAGCTAGCGGGATATTTGTGTACGATGAGCAGTTCTTC. Amino acids: CASSLIRASGIFVYDEQFF. Based on the CDR3 plus reference TRBV11-2 and TRBJ2-1, the full variable domain is EAGVAQSPRYKIIEKRQSVAFWCNPISGHATLYWYQQILGQGPKLLIQFQNNGVVDDSQLPKDRFSAERLKGVDSTLKIQPAKLEDSAVYLCASSLIRASGIFVYDEQFFGPGTRLTVL.

The chain has TRBV4-1 and TRBJ2-5; TRBD2 aligns across 7 bases. CDR3 length: 15 residues. The trim removed 2 bases at V and 4 bases at J, leaving 7 bases unmatched. CDR1 is MGHRA, CDR2 YSYEKL, per germline. The CDR3 loop reads CASSQRGLAAETQYF. Written as DNA, the CDR3 is TGCGCCAGCAGCCAAAGAGGGCTAGCGGCAGAGACCCAGTACTTC.

About this clonotype: The junction does not match germline at one end; this may be a read error. The V and J genes are TRBV6-5 and TRBJ2-2; 8 bases fit TRBD2. The CDR3 is 16 amino acids. Germline V gene data show CDR1 as MNHEY and CDR2 as SVGAGI. As DNA, the CDR3 is TGTGCCAGCGGTTACCTGTTCGGACTAGCCCCCGGGGAGCTGTTTTTT. Translated: CASGYLFGLAPGELFF.

The chain has TRBV28 and TRBJ2-3; D unclear. Germline CDR1 is MDHEN and CDR2 is SYDVKM. V was trimmed by 7 bases and J by 0 bases, leaving 17 bases between them. This CDR3 has 16 amino acids. In DNA form, the CDR3 reads TGTGCCAGCAATGATTACAAACGGATTAGCACAGATACGCAGTATTTT. This sequence encodes CASNDYKRISTDTQYF.

This clonotype was counted between two and nine times. J is TRBJ2-1 and V is TRBV29-1; 14 bases align to TRBD2. Germline V gene data show CDR1 as SQVTM and CDR2 as ANQGSEA. The CDR3 spans 22 residues. Germline trimming cut 4 bases from V and 0 bases from J; bases unmatched to any gene: 20. The CDR3 DNA sequence: TGCAGCGTTGTTACCCTCCGGAGGGAGACTAGCGGGAGGGTATGCTCCTACAATGAGCAGTTCTTC. Encoded protein: CSVVTLRRETSGRVCSYNEQFF.

As regards this clonotype: Mismatch with germline at one junction end may stem from a read error. The chain couples TRBV14 to TRBJ2-4; D is uncertain. Germline CDR1 reads SGHDN; CDR2 reads FVKESK. This CDR3 contains 12 residues. The CDR3 sequence is CANSQDRNIQYF. Written as DNA, the CDR3 is TGTGCCAACAGCCAAGATCGAAACATTCAGTACTTC.

V gene TRBV6-5 combines with J gene TRBJ2-2, with D maybe TRBD2 (6 bases). The CDR3 covers 16 residues. Germline CDR1 MNHEY, CDR2 SVGAGI. With 0 bases removed from V and 0 bases from J, the gap between germline ends came to 8 bases. For the CDR3, the DNA is TGTGCCAGCAGTTACTCGGAGGGTACGAACACCGGGGAGCTGTTTTTT. It yields the protein CASSYSEGTNTGELFF.

In regard to this clonotype: An end of the junction does not agree with germline; a read error may underlie this. Written as DNA, the CDR3 is TGTGCCAGCAGGACGACAGGGATCTCCTACGAGCAGTGCTTC. This sequence encodes CASRTTGISYEQCF. The chain carries TRBV6-5 and TRBJ2-7; 7 nucleotides align to TRBD1. Germline V gives CDR1 MNHEY, CDR2 SVGAGI. This CDR3 contains 14 residues.

This clonotype was observed many times. The rearrangement uses TRBV4-1 and TRBJ2-7; D is undetermined. CDR3 length: 14 amino acids. CDR1 and CDR2 (germline): MGHRA, YSYEKL. V was trimmed by 2 bases and J by 3 bases, leaving 11 bases between them. The CDR3 protein is CASSQYEIGYEQYF. The CDR3 coding sequence is TGCGCCAGCAGCCAATATGAGATTGGCTACGAGCAGTACTTC.

Turning to this clonotype: One junction end does not reproduce the germline sequence, and a read error may be involved. The chain combines TRBV4-2 with TRBJ1-4; D uncertain. CDR1 is LGHNA, CDR2 YNFKEQ, per germline. The length of the CDR3 is 14 residues. The chain's CDR3 is CPSSETTTNEKLFF. The CDR3 nucleotides are TGTCCCAGCAGCGAAACGACAACTAATGAAAAACTGTTTTTT.

This chain uses TRBV11-2 with TRBJ1-2, with D perhaps TRBD1 (6 bases). Germline V gives CDR1 SGHAT, CDR2 FQNNGV. The CDR3 contains 14 residues. Deletions cut 7 bases from V and 5 bases from J, with 17 bases between. Written as DNA, the CDR3 is TGTGCCAGCACCTTGGTTGGGGGGGCGTATGGCTACACCTTC. Translation: CASTLVGGAYGYTF. The full variable domain, in which reference TRBV11-2 and TRBJ1-2 provide the parts outside the CDR3, is EAGVAQSPRYKIIEKRQSVAFWCNPISGHATLYWYQQILGQGPKLLIQFQNNGVVDDSQLPKDRFSAERLKGVDSTLKIQPAKLEDSAVYLCASTLVGGAYGYTFGSGTRLTVV.

This clonotype was counted ten times or more. The chain joins TRBV11-1 to TRBJ2-7; D gene ambiguous. Trimming took off 4 bases at V and 2 bases at J, with 6 bases between the two ends. This CDR3 contains 12 residues. The germline gives CDR1 SGHAT, CDR2 FQDESV (reference sequence). In nucleotides, the CDR3 is TGTGCCAGCAGCTCGGTAACCTACGAGCAGTACTTC. Protein sequence: CASSSVTYEQYF.

J is TRBJ2-2 and V is TRBV13; D not certain. CDR1 is PRHDT and CDR2 is FYEKMQ in the germline V gene (reference sequence). V was clipped by 4 bases and J by 2 bases, with 8 bases between them. The CDR3 contains 14 residues. The DNA of the CDR3 is TGTGCCAGCAGCTACTCTGTCAACACCGGGGAGCTGTTTTTT. This codes for CASSYSVNTGELFF.

V is TRBV12-5 and J is TRBJ2-1; tentatively, D is TRBD1 (5 bases). The germline CDR1 and CDR2 sequences are LGHNT and FRNRAP. The CDR3 has 13 residues. Deletions cut 3 bases from V and 10 bases from J, with 13 bases between. CDR3 protein: CASGFSIGAEQFF. The CDR3 bases are TGTGCTAGTGGTTTCTCGATTGGGGCGGAGCAGTTCTTC.

V and J are TRBV4-1 and TRBJ2-5; 11 nucleotides match TRBD2. This CDR3 region has 16 residues. Germline V gene lookup returns CDR1 MGHRA and CDR2 YSYEKL. V trimming: 2 bases; J trimming: 5 bases; junction bases outside the gene matches: 7. CDR3 sequence: CASSQTSGRLSETQYF. CDR3 DNA sequence: TGCGCCAGCAGCCAAACTAGCGGGAGATTAAGCGAGACCCAGTACTTC.

This clonotype was detected only a few times. The gene calls are TRBV4-2 and TRBJ2-3; D is uncertain. CDR3 length equals 15 residues. V lost 4 bases and J lost 1, with 12 bases in between. Germline assignment: CDR1 LGHNA and CDR2 YNFKEQ. CDR3: CASSRERGRTDTQYF. The CDR3 region has the DNA TGTGCCAGCAGCCGTGAACGTGGCCGCACAGATACGCAGTATTTT.